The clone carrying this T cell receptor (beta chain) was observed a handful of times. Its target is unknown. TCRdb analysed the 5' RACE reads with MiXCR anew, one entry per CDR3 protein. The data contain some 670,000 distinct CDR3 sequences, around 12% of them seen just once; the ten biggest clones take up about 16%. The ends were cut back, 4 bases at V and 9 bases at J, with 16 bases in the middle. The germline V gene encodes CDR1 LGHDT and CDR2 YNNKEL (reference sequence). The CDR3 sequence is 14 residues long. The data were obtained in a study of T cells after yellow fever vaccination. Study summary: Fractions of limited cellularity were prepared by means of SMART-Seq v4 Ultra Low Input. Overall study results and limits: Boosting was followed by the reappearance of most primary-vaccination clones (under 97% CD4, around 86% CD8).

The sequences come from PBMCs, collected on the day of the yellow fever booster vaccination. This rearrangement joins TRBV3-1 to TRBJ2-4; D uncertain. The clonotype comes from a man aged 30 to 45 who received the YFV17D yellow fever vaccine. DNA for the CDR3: TGTGCCAGCAGCCCTTTTGACGGCTCCAGCATTCAGTACTTC. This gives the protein CASSPFDGSSIQYF. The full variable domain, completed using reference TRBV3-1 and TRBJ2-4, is DTAVSQTPKYLVTQMGNDKSIKCEQNLGHDTMYWYKQDSKKFLKIMFSYNNKELIINETVPNRFSPKSPDKAHLNLHINSLELGDSAVYFCASSPFDGSSIQYFGAGTRLSVL.